This T cell receptor beta chain was sequenced in a study of cytomegalovirus exposure and HLA in healthy donors. Study as a whole: Assignment to the Caucasian-associated ancestry cluster applied to less than 85% of the roughly 410 genotyped donors. Study-wide results and caveats: A missense DCLRE1C variant was associated with V- and J-gene trimming of TCR beta chains in a later analysis, and an independent cohort replicated the association. In a later analysis, roughly 17,000 TCR beta sequences were associated with HLA alleles at 0.05 false discovery rate.

A multiplex PCR was run with 60 Vbeta primers and 13 Jbeta primers. Sequencing used immunoSEQ multiplex PCR; TCRdb keeps in-frame clones, though not all of them. The table has about 130,000 clones, under 12% seen once. The ends lost 1 base at V and 6 bases at J; junction bases unmatched: 6. In germline, CDR1 is SGHTA, CDR2 FQGTGA. The CDR3 has 15 residues. Concerning this clone itself: Its specificity is not known.

The sequencing input was PBMCs. The rearrangement uses TRBV7-3 and TRBJ2-3; TRBD2 matches 8 bases. The TCR comes from a woman aged 18-29 years in good health and CMV-seropositive. CDR3 sequence (DNA): TGTGCCAGCAGCTTAAGGGGGATAGCGGGGGATACGCAGTATTTT. Protein: CASSLRGIAGDTQYF.